Listed below are T cell receptor beta chains from one sample, sequenced in a study of CD8 T cells in ankylosing spondylitis. TCRdb reprocessed the 5' RACE reads via MiXCR and lists one record per CDR3 protein. The table has more than 400,000 distinct CDR3 sequences, roughly 5.3% seen once. The sample comprised blood, either unsorted or a sorted T cell fraction (not recorded which). The receptors shown here come from a male donor with ankylosing spondylitis. Each CDR3 is given with its conserved first and last residue. The D gene is left open where the match is weak. Clone size is stated in some rows and not others, as once, few, many or a class when expanded.

CDR3 DNA	CDR3 protein	D gene	V gene	J gene	clone size
TGTGCCAGCAGCGCCCGGACTGCTAACACCGGGGAGCTGTTTTTT	CASSARTANTGELFF	NA	TRBV9	TRBJ2-2	once
TGCGCCAGCAGCTTGGTTGGGGTGGGTGACTCTGAAGCTTTCTTT	CASSLVGVGDSEAFF	NA	TRBV5-1	TRBJ1-1	many
TGTGCCAGCAGTTACTCAGCCTACGAGCAGTACTTC	CASSYSAYEQYF	NA	TRBV6-2/TRBV6-3	TRBJ2-7	many
TGTGCCAGCAGTCTATGGGGATCTGAAGCTTTCTTT	CASSLWGSEAFF	NA	TRBV7-9	TRBJ1-1	many
TGCAGTGCTAGAGTAAGCCGTGGCCACACCGGGGAGCTGTTTTTT	CSARVSRGHTGELFF	NA	TRBV20-1	TRBJ2-2	many
TGTGCCAGCAGGTACCGGGACCGAGCAGATACGCAGTATTTT	CASRYRDRADTQYF	NA	TRBV12-3/TRBV12-4	TRBJ2-3	many
TGTGCCAGCTCACCCTCTCAGGGTCCCTCCTACAATGAGCAGTTCTTC	CASSPSQGPSYNEQFF	NA	TRBV18	TRBJ2-1	NA
TGTGCCAGCAGTAATCGGGGGGGACTAGCGCGGAAGACCCAGTACTTC	CASSNRGGLARKTQYF	TRBD2	TRBV7-9	TRBJ2-5	few
TGCAGTGCTAGAGATCAGTTCCAAGAGACCCAGTACTTC	CSARDQFQETQYF	NA	TRBV20-1	TRBJ2-5	many
TGCGCCAGCAGCCATATGGCCGGGGAGCTGTTTTTT	CASSHMAGELFF	NA	TRBV4-1	TRBJ2-2	few
TGTGCCAGCAGTTTTCAGGACAGTATGTATTCACCCCTCCACTTT	CASSFQDSMYSPLHF	NA	TRBV12-3/TRBV12-4	TRBJ1-6	few
TGTGCCAGCGGGGGCGGACCCCCATGGGAAGCTTTCTTT	CASGGGPPWEAFF	NA	TRBV9	TRBJ1-1	many
TGTGCCAGCAGCCACGACAGGGGGCGAGGAACTGAAGCTTTCTTT	CASSHDRGRGTEAFF	TRBD1	TRBV7-2	TRBJ1-1	many
TGTGCCAGCAGCTATCGGAGGACAGGCTACGAGCAGTACTTC	CASSYRRTGYEQYF	TRBD1	TRBV11-2	TRBJ2-7	NA
TGTGCCAGCAGTACCGAGACAGGATTTAACACTGAAGCTTTCTTT	CASSTETGFNTEAFF	NA	TRBV6-5	TRBJ1-1	many
TGCGCCAGCAGCTTTGGCCCGGGGGGCCAAGAGACCCAGTACTTC	CASSFGPGGQETQYF	TRBD2	TRBV5-1	TRBJ2-5	NA
TGTGCCAGCAGCCTATGGACAGGGTTCGAAGCTTTCTTT	CASSLWTGFEAFF	TRBD1	TRBV7-2	TRBJ1-1	many